This TCR beta chain emerged from a study of early T cells in non-severe SARS-CoV-2 infection. Notes on the study in general: VDJdb-based annotation leaned toward anti-spike CD8 responses and missed private and CD4 specificities.

As concerns this clonotype: The antigen is not known.

The CDR3 spans 9 residues. CDR1 and CDR2 (germline): SGHDN, FVKESK. The V and J ends lost 0 bases and 15 bases respectively, with 3 bases between them. Attachment of unique molecular identifiers was made to individual cDNA molecules. Via MiXCR, TCRdb re-called the 5' RACE reads, giving one row per CDR3 protein. Seen here are some 59,000 distinct CDR3 sequences, about a tenth observed once, and the top ten hold around 21%. V and J are TRBV14 and TRBJ1-5, with unresolved D. The sequenced sample was whole blood. The TCR was taken from an adult who was a healthcare worker with PCR-confirmed SARS-CoV-2 infection or an uninfected control (not recorded which). In nucleotides, the CDR3 is TGTGCCAGCAGCCAAGAAGGGCATTTT. It is translated as CASSQEGHF.